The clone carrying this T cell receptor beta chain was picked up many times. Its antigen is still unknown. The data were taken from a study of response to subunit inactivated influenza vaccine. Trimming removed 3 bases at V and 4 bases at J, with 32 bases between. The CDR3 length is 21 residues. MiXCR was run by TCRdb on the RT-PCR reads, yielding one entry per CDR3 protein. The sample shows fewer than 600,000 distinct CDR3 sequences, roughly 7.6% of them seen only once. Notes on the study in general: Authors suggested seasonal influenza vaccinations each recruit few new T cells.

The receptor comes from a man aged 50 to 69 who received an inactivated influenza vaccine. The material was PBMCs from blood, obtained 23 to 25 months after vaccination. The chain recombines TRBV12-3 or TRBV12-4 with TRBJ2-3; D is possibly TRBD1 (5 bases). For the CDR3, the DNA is TGTGCCAGCAGTTTCTTTTTGGTGTGGGAAACCCCCTCCGAAGGGGCAGATACGCAGTATTTT. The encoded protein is CASSFFLVWETPSEGADTQYF.